Sequencing of this T cell receptor (beta chain) was carried out in a study of control samples from healthy donors and cancer patients. Assay used: immunoSEQ multiplex PCR; TCRdb lists only in-frame clones, some missing. Of 60,000 to 100,000 clones listed, 89% are singletons. The germline CDR1 and CDR2 sequences are SGHKS and YYEKEE (reference sequence). V was shortened by 4 bases and J by 8 bases, with 21 bases between the two germline ends. The CDR3 length is 16 residues. This TCR came from a man over 45 in good health. The chain employs TRBV5-5 and TRBJ1-4, with D possibly being TRBD1 (6 bases). The sequencing sample was made of blood. The CDR3 reads CASSVAPGDSREKLFF. CDR3 coding DNA: TGTGCCAGCAGCGTAGCTCCAGGGGACTCTCGCGAAAAACTGTTTTTT.